Described below is a single TCR beta chain sequence and its context. This sample was included in a study of cytomegalovirus exposure and HLA in healthy donors. The PCR was carried out with 60 Vbeta primers and 13 Jbeta primers. Using immunoSEQ multiplex PCR, the repertoire was profiled, and TCRdb retains in-frame clones only, with some absent. The sample carries 150,000 to 200,000 clones, around 68% recorded once. Trimming cost V 3 bases and J 4 bases, with 11 bases left between them. Germline assignment: CDR1 LGHNT and CDR2 FRNRAP. The CDR3 extends over 14 amino acids. The chain links TRBV12-5 to TRBJ2-3; D possibly corresponds to TRBD2 (6 bases). The sample comprised PBMCs. This TCR derives from a girl aged 10-17 years in good health and CMV-seronegative. The CDR3 coding sequence is TGTGCTAGTGGTTTTGGCAGGGAGGCAGATACGCAGTATTTT. This sequence encodes CASGFGREADTQYF.